Presented here are 27 T cell receptor beta chains from one specimen sequenced in a study of T cell responses to AZD1222 COVID-19 vaccine. Some clones are missing from TCRdb's copy, which holds only in-frame ones; the method was immunoSEQ multiplex PCR. The sample includes roughly 40,000 clones, around 88% of them seen just once. The sequencing here drew on peripheral blood, taken 28 days after the second AZD1222 dose. These receptors came from an adult who received the AZD1222 COVID-19 vaccine.

The chain carries TRBV5-1 and TRBJ2-3, with D unresolved. This CDR3 spans 14 amino acids. V shed 0 bases and J shed 4 bases, with 9 bases lying between them. The germline V gene has CDR1 SGHRS and CDR2 YFSETQ. In DNA form, the CDR3 reads TGCGCCAGCAGCTTGGGGACCTCCGCAGATACGCAGTATTTT. Translated, it gives CASSLGTSADTQYF.

J is TRBJ1-2 and V is TRBV2, with TRBD1 matching 10 bases. V gave up 8 bases and J gave up 8 bases; unmatched junction bases: 8. The CDR3 is 13 amino acids. The germline V gene encodes CDR1 SNHLY and CDR2 FYNNEI. The CDR3 loop reads CASHGTGEEGYTF. For the CDR3, the DNA is TGTGCCAGCCACGGGACAGGGGAGGAAGGCTACACCTTC.

The table lists this clone with a count of one. The rearrangement joins TRBV5-1 to TRBJ2-5, with no clear D. The germline V gene encodes CDR1 SGHRS and CDR2 YFSETQ. The CDR3 has 13 amino acids. Trimming pared 5 bases from V and 4 bases from J, leaving 12 bases between. The CDR3 loop is CASSVKTTETQYF. CDR3 sequence (DNA): TGCGCCAGCAGTGTAAAAACTACAGAGACCCAGTACTTC.

V usage is TRBV7-7 and J usage is TRBJ2-5; D uncertain. Deletions cut 2 bases from V and 4 bases from J, with 8 bases between. The length of the CDR3 is 13 residues. CDR1 is SSHAT and CDR2 is FNYEAQ in the germline V gene (reference sequence). CDR3 region: CASSLTVVETQYF. CDR3 coding DNA: TGTGCCAGCAGCTTAACGGTGGTAGAGACCCAGTACTTC.

This chain connects TRBV6-5 to TRBJ2-7; weak D call: TRBD1 (6 bases). The CDR3 is made up of 15 amino acids. From germline, CDR1 is MNHEY and CDR2 SVGAGI. V was pared by 2 bases and J by 3 bases, with 14 bases between. The CDR3 sequence: CASSYAGARLYEQYF. The CDR3 bases are TGTGCCAGCAGTTACGCAGGGGCCAGACTCTACGAGCAGTACTTC.

The J gene is TRBJ2-7, the V gene TRBV24-1; TRBD2 is a possible D gene (6 bases). CDR3 length equals 15 residues. V lost 3 bases and J lost 6, with 17 bases in between. The germline gives CDR1 KGHDR, CDR2 SFDVKD. DNA for the CDR3: TGTGCCACCAGTGATACAAAGACTAGTTTAGGCGAGCAGTACTTC. Its protein product is CATSDTKTSLGEQYF.

The rearrangement uses TRBV29-1 and TRBJ2-3, with 13 bases matching TRBD2. Per the germline V gene, CDR1 is SQVTM and CDR2 is ANQGSEA. The CDR3 sequence is 15 residues long. J was trimmed by 1 base and V by 5 bases; bases with no gene match: 3. The CDR3 nucleotides read TGCAGCGTTCGGGGGACTAGCGGGGGCACAGATACGCAGTATTTT. It yields the protein CSVRGTSGGTDTQYF.

The gene calls are TRBV7-3 and TRBJ1-2; D is possibly TRBD1 (5 bases). Germline V gene lookup returns CDR1 SGHTA and CDR2 FQGTGA. The CDR3 runs to 14 residues. V was trimmed by 2 bases and J by 4 bases, leaving 11 bases between them. Here the CDR3 reads CASSLDGRAYGYTF. The CDR3 nucleotides read TGTGCCAGCAGCTTAGACGGCAGGGCCTATGGCTACACCTTC.

J is TRBJ2-3 and V is TRBV15; TRBD2 might be the D (6 bases). Trimming took 1 base from V and 2 from J, leaving 10 bases between them. CDR3 size: 15 residues. The germline gives CDR1 LNHNV, CDR2 YYDKDF (reference sequence). Written as DNA, the CDR3 is TGTGCCACCAGCAGAGCTAGCGTGGACACAGATACGCAGTATTTT. Amino acid sequence: CATSRASVDTDTQYF.

This CDR3 reads CASSEGWTSGNTGELFF. CDR3 bases: TGTGCCAGCAGTGAAGGCTGGACTAGCGGGAACACCGGGGAGCTGTTTTTT. V and J are TRBV6-1 and TRBJ2-2; 10 nucleotides agree with TRBD2. The trim removed 1 base at V and 1 base at J, leaving 3 bases unmatched. There are 17 residues in the CDR3. In germline, CDR1 is MNHNS, CDR2 SASEGT.

This chain joins TRBV5-4 and TRBJ2-5; weak D call: TRBD2 (6 bases). V lost 4 bases to trimming and J lost 1 base, with 11 bases between them. The CDR3 is made up of 14 amino acids. Germline V gives CDR1 SGHNT, CDR2 YYREEE (reference sequence). The CDR3, as DNA: TGTGCCAGCAGCCGCGGACTACTCCAAGAGACCCAGTACTTC. Protein sequence: CASSRGLLQETQYF.

The chain is built from TRBV6-5 and TRBJ1-1, with a possible D match to TRBD1 (5 bases). This CDR3 is built from 13 residues. The V end lost 2 bases, the J end lost 2 bases, and 6 bases lay between the germline ends. CDR1 MNHEY and CDR2 SVGAGI come from the germline V gene. In DNA form, the CDR3 reads TGTGCCAGCAGTTACAGGGGAAACACTGAAGCTTTCTTT. This codes for CASSYRGNTEAFF.

The V and J genes are TRBV12-5 and TRBJ2-3; tentatively, D is TRBD1 (6 bases). The germline gives CDR1 LGHNT, CDR2 FRNRAP. CDR3 length: 14 amino acids. Deletions cut 5 bases from V and 6 bases from J, with 15 bases between. The CDR3 loop is CASGARNRVDTQYF. CDR3 coding DNA: TGTGCTAGTGGTGCCCGCAACAGGGTCGATACGCAGTATTTT.

The rearrangement uses TRBV30 and TRBJ1-2; 8 nucleotides agree with TRBD1. The CDR3 has 12 amino acids. The V and J ends lost 4 bases and 5 bases, in that order; junction bases with no gene match: 3. Per the germline V gene, CDR1 is GTSNPN and CDR2 is SVGIG (reference sequence). CDR3 loop: CAWTDRDYGYTF. The CDR3 DNA follows: TGTGCCTGGACGGACAGGGATTATGGCTACACCTTC.

The chain uses TRBV7-2 and TRBJ1-1; tentatively, D is TRBD1 (5 bases). Germline V gives CDR1 SGHTA, CDR2 FQGNSA. This CDR3 spans 14 amino acids. The ends were cut back, 1 base at V and 4 bases at J, with 10 bases in the middle. The CDR3 spells CASSLGQRTTEAFF. The CDR3 DNA reads as TGTGCCAGCAGCTTAGGACAGCGAACCACTGAAGCTTTCTTT.

The chain joins TRBV6-6 to TRBJ1-2; no clear D gene. This CDR3 spans 13 amino acids. The V end lost 4 bases, the J end lost 4 bases, and 10 bases lay between the germline ends. Looked up from germline, CDR1 is MNHNY and CDR2 is SVGAGI (reference sequence). The CDR3 region has the DNA TGTGCCAGCAGTTTTGGGCCCGGCTATGGCTACACCTTC. Translated: CASSFGPGYGYTF.

This chain uses TRBV5-1 with TRBJ2-5; D gene uncertain. This CDR3 region has 14 residues. Trimming removed 0 bases at V and 6 bases at J, with 12 bases between. Looked up from germline, CDR1 is SGHRS and CDR2 is YFSETQ. The CDR3 DNA sequence: TGCGCCAGCAGCTTGGCCGCCAGCGAAAAGACCCAGTACTTC. It translates to CASSLAASEKTQYF.

The chain joins TRBV27 to TRBJ2-1, with D unclear. Germline V lookup: CDR1 MNHEY, CDR2 SMNVEV (reference sequence). CDR3 size: 11 residues. Trimming stripped 4 bases from V and 8 bases from J, with 6 bases between. The CDR3 DNA reads as TGTGCCAGCAGTTACGGGCATGAGCAGTTCTTC. The encoded protein is CASSYGHEQFF.

This clone was observed once. This sequence joins TRBV15 and TRBJ1-4, with D possibly TRBD1 on 6 matching bases. V was cut by 3 bases and J by 0 bases, with 17 bases left in between. CDR1 is LNHNV, CDR2 YYDKDF, per germline (reference sequence). This CDR3 comprises 18 residues. The CDR3 protein is CATSSRLRTDATNEKLFF. The CDR3 DNA is TGTGCCACCAGCAGCCGATTGAGGACAGATGCAACTAATGAAAAACTGTTTTTT. Supplemented by reference TRBV15 and TRBJ1-4, the full variable domain reads DAMVIQNPRYQVTQFGKPVTLSCSQTLNHNVMYWYQQKSSQAPKLLFHYYDKDFNNEADTPDNFQSRRPNTSFCFLDIRSPGLGDTAMYLCATSSRLRTDATNEKLFFGSGTQLSVL.

The chain couples TRBV6-1 to TRBJ2-5, with 7 bases that match TRBD1. This CDR3 has 15 residues. V was clipped by 1 base and J by 6 bases; unmatched bases: 8. Per germline, CDR1 MNHNS and CDR2 SASEGT. The CDR3 here is CASSEGGWDRKTQYF. The CDR3 nucleotides are TGTGCCAGCAGTGAAGGGGGGTGGGACAGAAAGACCCAGTACTTC.

This clone has more than one count but fewer than ten. This chain uses TRBV7-9 with TRBJ2-3; TRBD2 agrees at 7 bases. The CDR3 is made up of 12 amino acids. Looked up from germline, CDR1 is SEHNR and CDR2 is FQNEAQ (reference sequence). V gave up 0 bases and J gave up 15 bases; unmatched junction bases: 6. CDR3 protein: CASSLARESEYF. As DNA, the CDR3 is TGTGCCAGCAGCTTAGCGCGGGAGTCGGAATATTTT. Using reference TRBV7-9 and TRBJ2-3 for the parts outside the CDR3, the full variable domain is DTGVSQNPRHKITKRGQNVTFRCDPISEHNRLYWYRQTLGQGPEFLTYFQNEAQLEKSRLLSDRFSAERPKGSFSTLEIQRTEQGDSAMYLCASSLARESEYFGPGTRLTVL.

The chain links TRBV12-5 to TRBJ2-1; TRBD2 might be the D (6 bases). The CDR3 is made up of 16 amino acids. V lost 0 bases and J lost 5, with 14 bases in between. The germline gives CDR1 LGHNT, CDR2 FRNRAP. The CDR3 DNA reads as TGTGCTAGTGGTTTGGTTCTAGGCGGGGCCGACAATGAGCAGTTCTTC. Amino acids: CASGLVLGGADNEQFF.

The rearrangement links TRBV11-3 to TRBJ2-6; D unclear. The CDR3 is made up of 15 amino acids. Trimming took off 5 bases at V and 0 bases at J, with 8 bases between the two ends. CDR1 and CDR2 (germline): SGHNT, YENEEA. The CDR3 region has the DNA TGTGCCAGCAGCCCCGACACCTCTGGGGCCAACGTCCTGACTTTC. Its protein is CASSPDTSGANVLTF.

This clone showed up just once. This sequence joins TRBV7-2 and TRBJ2-3, with 9 nucleotides matching TRBD2. V trimming: 5 bases; J trimming: 4 bases; junction bases outside the gene matches: 10. CDR3 size: 16 residues. Germline lookup yields CDR1 SGHTA and CDR2 FQGNSA. The CDR3 loop reads CASSTRGGRAADTQYF. In nucleotides, the CDR3 is TGTGCCAGCAGCACCAGGGGCGGGAGGGCCGCAGATACGCAGTATTTT.

This clone was observed a few times. Sequence at one end of the junction differs from germline and may be a read error. The chain is built from TRBV27 and TRBJ2-7, with TRBD1 matching 9 bases. Germline CDR1 MNHEY, CDR2 SMNVEV (reference sequence). This CDR3 is 13 amino acids long. In DNA form, the CDR3 reads TGTGCCAGCAGTCCCCGGACAGGGGACAGTATTAGCTTC. Translating gives CASSPRTGDSISF.

The chain links TRBV29-1 to TRBJ1-1; D call uncertain. This CDR3 contains 12 residues. The V gene lost 2 bases and the J gene lost 0 bases, with 4 bases spanning the gap. Germline assignment: CDR1 SQVTM and CDR2 ANQGSEA. The CDR3 DNA sequence: TGCAGCGTTGAAACAGTGAACACTGAAGCTTTCTTT. Protein sequence: CSVETVNTEAFF. Full variable domain (remainder filled in from reference TRBV29-1 and TRBJ1-1): SAVISQKPSRDICQRGTSLTIQCQVDSQVTMMFWYRQQPGQSLTLIATANQGSEATYESGFVIDKFPISRPNLTFSTLTVSNMSPEDSSIYLCSVETVNTEAFFGQGTRLTVV.

The chain joins TRBV6-1 to TRBJ1-3; D not resolved. In germline, CDR1 is MNHNS, CDR2 SASEGT. V was cut by 0 bases and J by 0 bases, with 9 bases left in between. This CDR3 has 16 residues. CDR3 DNA sequence: TGTGCCAGCAGTGAAGCCGGCCTCTCCTCTGGAAACACCATATATTTT. Translated, it gives CASSEAGLSSGNTIYF.